A selection of T cell receptor beta chains follows, all from one sample in a study of cytomegalovirus exposure and HLA in healthy donors. Clones were read by immunoSEQ multiplex PCR, and TCRdb kept only the in-frame ones, dropping some. The table includes 150,000 to 200,000 clones, approximately 86% detected once. Input material: PBMCs. The receptors were sampled from a young woman in good health and CMV-seronegative. Both conserved end residues are part of each CDR3. Fields, in order: D gene, V gene, CDR3 length, clone size, J gene, CDR3 protein, CDR3 DNA. The D gene is left open where the match is weak. The size of a clone is reported for some rows only, either as once, few or many, or as a class for expanded clones.

d_call: TRBD1
v_call: TRBV4-2
cdr3_length: 17
clone_size: NA
j_call: TRBJ1-2
cdr3_aa: CASSQDEGQGIMGGYTF
cdr3_nt: TGTGCCAGCAGCCAAGATGAGGGACAGGGGATAATGGGTGGCTACACCTTC

d_call: NA
v_call: TRBV2
cdr3_length: 13
clone_size: NA
j_call: TRBJ2-5
cdr3_aa: CASSAGEQETQYF
cdr3_nt: TGTGCCAGCAGTGCGGGGGAGCAAGAGACCCAGTACTTC

d_call: TRBD2
v_call: TRBV20-1
cdr3_length: 10
clone_size: NA
j_call: TRBJ2-3
cdr3_aa: CSASAGRKYF
cdr3_nt: TGCAGTGCCAGCGCCGGGAGGAAGTATTTT

d_call: NA
v_call: TRBV2
cdr3_length: 15
clone_size: NA
j_call: TRBJ2-1
cdr3_aa: CASRAWQVTYNEQFF
cdr3_nt: TGTGCCAGCAGGGCGTGGCAGGTCACCTACAATGAGCAGTTCTTC

d_call: NA
v_call: TRBV27
cdr3_length: 13
clone_size: NA
j_call: TRBJ1-1
cdr3_aa: CASSLHGNREAFF
cdr3_nt: TGTGCCAGCAGTTTACACGGGAACCGTGAAGCTTTCTTT

d_call: TRBD2
v_call: TRBV7-9
cdr3_length: 15
clone_size: NA
j_call: TRBJ2-5
cdr3_aa: CASSLLPGGWETQYF
cdr3_nt: TGTGCCAGCAGCTTACTTCCGGGAGGGTGGGAGACCCAGTACTTC

d_call: NA
v_call: TRBV2
cdr3_length: 12
clone_size: once
j_call: TRBJ1-2
cdr3_aa: CASSEERGGATF
cdr3_nt: TGTGCCAGCAGTGAAGAGCGCGGCGGGGCCACCTTC

d_call: TRBD1
v_call: TRBV7-9
cdr3_length: 16
clone_size: NA
j_call: TRBJ2-3
cdr3_aa: CSSRLRRQGVTDTQYF
cdr3_nt: TGTTCCAGCAGACTACGTAGACAGGGGGTGACAGATACGCAGTATTTT

d_call: NA
v_call: TRBV27
cdr3_length: 15
clone_size: NA
j_call: TRBJ1-1
cdr3_aa: CASRETSFMNTEAFF
cdr3_nt: TGTGCCAGCAGGGAGACTTCCTTTATGAACACTGAAGCTTTCTTT

d_call: NA
v_call: TRBV27
cdr3_length: 16
clone_size: once
j_call: TRBJ2-7
cdr3_aa: CASSFDTPTASYEQYF
cdr3_nt: TGTGCCAGCAGTTTCGACACCCCAACGGCCTCCTACGAGCAGTACTTC

d_call: NA
v_call: TRBV28
cdr3_length: 13
clone_size: NA
j_call: TRBJ1-1
cdr3_aa: CASSDNRNTEAFF
cdr3_nt: TGTGCCAGCAGTGACAACAGGAACACTGAAGCTTTCTTT

d_call: TRBD2
v_call: TRBV5-1
cdr3_length: 16
clone_size: NA
j_call: TRBJ2-1
cdr3_aa: CASSSPPSGGANEQFF
cdr3_nt: TGCGCCAGCAGCTCCCCTCCGAGCGGGGGGGCGAATGAGCAGTTCTTC

d_call: NA
v_call: TRBV5-1
cdr3_length: 16
clone_size: NA
j_call: TRBJ1-1
cdr3_aa: CASSLALIEENTEAFF
cdr3_nt: TGCGCCAGCAGCTTGGCCCTAATCGAGGAAAACACTGAAGCTTTCTTT

d_call: NA
v_call: TRBV7-6
cdr3_length: 15
clone_size: NA
j_call: TRBJ1-6
cdr3_aa: CASSRSLGGGSPLHF
cdr3_nt: TGTGCCAGCAGCCGTAGCCTGGGGGGGGGTTCACCCCTCCACTTT

d_call: TRBD1
v_call: TRBV19
cdr3_length: 16
clone_size: NA
j_call: TRBJ1-1
cdr3_aa: CASRIGQGTMNTEAFF
cdr3_nt: TGTGCCAGTAGGATTGGACAGGGGACCATGAACACTGAAGCTTTCTTT

d_call: NA
v_call: TRBV28
cdr3_length: 12
clone_size: once
j_call: TRBJ2-7
cdr3_aa: CAVRRGTYEQYF
cdr3_nt: TGTGCCGTAAGGAGGGGTACCTACGAGCAGTACTTC

d_call: NA
v_call: TRBV25-1
cdr3_length: 14
clone_size: NA
j_call: TRBJ2-7
cdr3_aa: CASSEEVGFHEQYF
cdr3_nt: TGTGCCAGCAGTGAGGAAGTGGGCTTCCACGAGCAGTACTTC

d_call: NA
v_call: TRBV29-1
cdr3_length: 13
clone_size: NA
j_call: TRBJ2-1
cdr3_aa: CSVARTAYNEQFF
cdr3_nt: TGCAGCGTTGCCCGAACTGCATACAATGAGCAGTTCTTC

d_call: TRBD1
v_call: TRBV6-6
cdr3_length: 14
clone_size: NA
j_call: TRBJ1-5
cdr3_aa: CASQRQGYNQPQHF
cdr3_nt: TGTGCCAGCCAACGACAGGGGTACAATCAGCCCCAGCATTTT

d_call: NA
v_call: TRBV5-5
cdr3_length: 15
clone_size: NA
j_call: TRBJ2-5
cdr3_aa: CASSSRTGFGETQYF
cdr3_nt: TGTGCCAGCAGCTCCCGAACAGGGTTCGGGGAGACCCAGTACTTC

d_call: NA
v_call: TRBV7-2
cdr3_length: 12
clone_size: NA
j_call: TRBJ2-5
cdr3_aa: CATVASGETQYF
cdr3_nt: TGTGCCACTGTGGCCTCGGGGGAGACCCAGTACTTC

d_call: NA
v_call: TRBV7-9
cdr3_length: 11
clone_size: NA
j_call: TRBJ1-2
cdr3_aa: CASSKQGKGTF
cdr3_nt: TGTGCCAGCAGCAAACAGGGTAAGGGCACCTTC

d_call: TRBD2
v_call: TRBV19
cdr3_length: 14
clone_size: NA
j_call: TRBJ2-7
cdr3_aa: CASKLAGASYEQYF
cdr3_nt: TGTGCCAGTAAGTTAGCGGGAGCTTCCTACGAGCAGTACTTC

d_call: NA
v_call: TRBV19
cdr3_length: 15
clone_size: NA
j_call: TRBJ1-6
cdr3_aa: CASSIEAGQVSPLHF
cdr3_nt: TGTGCCAGTAGTATAGAAGCAGGGCAGGTTTCACCCCTCCACTTT

d_call: TRBD2
v_call: TRBV27
cdr3_length: 13
clone_size: NA
j_call: TRBJ2-1
cdr3_aa: CASSLSTSDEQFF
cdr3_nt: TGTGCCAGCAGTTTATCAACTAGCGATGAGCAGTTCTTC

d_call: NA
v_call: TRBV28
cdr3_length: 13
clone_size: NA
j_call: TRBJ1-3
cdr3_aa: CASSLDRGNTIYF
cdr3_nt: TGTGCCAGCAGTTTAGACAGAGGAAACACCATATATTTT

d_call: TRBD2
v_call: TRBV2
cdr3_length: 19
clone_size: NA
j_call: TRBJ2-6
cdr3_aa: CASSEPSGSLFSGANVLTF
cdr3_nt: TGTGCCAGCAGTGAGCCTAGCGGGAGCCTCTTCTCTGGGGCCAACGTCCTGACTTTC

d_call: TRBD1
v_call: TRBV7-9
cdr3_length: 14
clone_size: few
j_call: TRBJ2-4
cdr3_aa: CASTHRGTGEVQYF
cdr3_nt: TGTGCCAGCACGCACCGCGGGACAGGGGAAGTTCAGTACTTC

d_call: TRBD2
v_call: TRBV6-4
cdr3_length: 16
clone_size: medium-sized
j_call: TRBJ2-3
cdr3_aa: CASSDSQRGDTDTQYF
cdr3_nt: TGTGCCAGCAGTGACTCCCAGCGGGGGGACACAGATACGCAGTATTTT

d_call: NA
v_call: TRBV7-9
cdr3_length: 13
clone_size: NA
j_call: TRBJ2-3
cdr3_aa: CASRNRVTDTQYF
cdr3_nt: TGTGCCAGCAGAAACCGGGTCACAGATACGCAGTATTTT

d_call: NA
v_call: TRBV28
cdr3_length: 16
clone_size: NA
j_call: TRBJ2-2
cdr3_aa: CASSLIGGPNTGELFF
cdr3_nt: TGTGCCAGCAGTTTAATCGGGGGTCCCAACACCGGGGAGCTGTTTTTT

d_call: NA
v_call: TRBV27
cdr3_length: 14
clone_size: NA
j_call: TRBJ1-2
cdr3_aa: CASRRLWRMGGYTF
cdr3_nt: TGTGCCAGCAGGAGACTCTGGCGGATGGGTGGCTACACCTTC

d_call: TRBD1
v_call: TRBV11-2
cdr3_length: 14
clone_size: NA
j_call: TRBJ1-1
cdr3_aa: CASSQTGESTEAFF
cdr3_nt: TGTGCCAGCAGCCAGACAGGGGAGAGCACTGAAGCTTTCTTT

d_call: NA
v_call: TRBV6-1
cdr3_length: 14
clone_size: few
j_call: TRBJ2-7
cdr3_aa: CASSEERRGYEQYF
cdr3_nt: TGTGCCAGCAGTGAAGAGAGACGCGGCTACGAGCAGTACTTC

d_call: NA
v_call: TRBV2
cdr3_length: 13
clone_size: NA
j_call: TRBJ2-5
cdr3_aa: CASSQGNGETQYF
cdr3_nt: TGTGCCAGCAGTCAGGGTAACGGGGAGACCCAGTACTTC

d_call: TRBD2
v_call: TRBV7-9
cdr3_length: 16
clone_size: NA
j_call: TRBJ2-7
cdr3_aa: CASSLGGRGGSYEQYF
cdr3_nt: TGTGCCAGCAGCTTAGGTGGTCGGGGCGGGAGCTACGAGCAGTACTTC

d_call: NA
v_call: TRBV27
cdr3_length: 15
clone_size: NA
j_call: TRBJ2-2
cdr3_aa: CASSLYMTNTGELFF
cdr3_nt: TGTGCCAGCAGTCTATACATGACGAACACCGGGGAGCTGTTTTTT

d_call: NA
v_call: TRBV5-4
cdr3_length: 13
clone_size: NA
j_call: TRBJ1-1
cdr3_aa: CASSVGGTDEAFF
cdr3_nt: TGTGCCAGCAGCGTTGGGGGGACGGACGAAGCTTTCTTT

d_call: TRBD1
v_call: TRBV29-1
cdr3_length: 14
clone_size: NA
j_call: TRBJ2-7
cdr3_aa: CSVVSGQGAWEQYF
cdr3_nt: TGCAGCGTTGTTTCGGGACAGGGGGCTTGGGAGCAGTACTTC

d_call: TRBD2
v_call: TRBV27
cdr3_length: 16
clone_size: NA
j_call: TRBJ2-7
cdr3_aa: CASSWGFAGVGYEQYF
cdr3_nt: TGTGCCAGCAGTTGGGGGTTTGCGGGGGTGGGCTACGAGCAGTACTTC

d_call: TRBD1
v_call: TRBV5-6
cdr3_length: 14
clone_size: NA
j_call: TRBJ2-1
cdr3_aa: CASSLGQGAGEQFF
cdr3_nt: TGTGCCAGCAGCTTGGGACAGGGGGCGGGTGAGCAGTTCTTC

d_call: TRBD1
v_call: TRBV7-9
cdr3_length: 13
clone_size: NA
j_call: TRBJ1-2
cdr3_aa: CASTLPGTDGYTF
cdr3_nt: TGTGCCAGCACCCTACCCGGGACAGATGGCTACACCTTC

d_call: TRBD2
v_call: TRBV7-9
cdr3_length: 18
clone_size: NA
j_call: TRBJ2-7
cdr3_aa: CASSLAWTSGVGSYEQYF
cdr3_nt: TGTGCCAGCAGCTTAGCCTGGACTAGCGGGGTGGGAAGCTACGAGCAGTACTTC

d_call: NA
v_call: TRBV6-1
cdr3_length: 14
clone_size: NA
j_call: TRBJ2-5
cdr3_aa: CASSFRDTQETQYF
cdr3_nt: TGTGCCAGCAGCTTCCGGGACACCCAAGAGACCCAGTACTTC

d_call: NA
v_call: TRBV30
cdr3_length: 13
clone_size: NA
j_call: TRBJ2-1
cdr3_aa: CAWTNGPAAEQFF
cdr3_nt: TGTGCCTGGACCAACGGCCCGGCGGCTGAGCAGTTCTTC

d_call: TRBD1
v_call: TRBV19
cdr3_length: 17
clone_size: NA
j_call: TRBJ2-2
cdr3_aa: CASSNLGQGVRTGELFF
cdr3_nt: TGTGCCAGTAGTAATCTAGGACAGGGCGTCAGAACCGGGGAGCTGTTTTTT

d_call: NA
v_call: TRBV4-1
cdr3_length: 17
clone_size: NA
j_call: TRBJ2-7
cdr3_aa: CASSQAFSPWSSYEQYF
cdr3_nt: TGCGCCAGCAGCCAAGCCTTTAGTCCCTGGAGCTCCTACGAGCAGTACTTC

d_call: NA
v_call: TRBV7-9
cdr3_length: 17
clone_size: NA
j_call: TRBJ2-5
cdr3_aa: CASSTRPTGWNQETQYF
cdr3_nt: TGTGCCAGCAGCACCCGACCGACAGGATGGAACCAAGAGACCCAGTACTTC

d_call: TRBD1
v_call: TRBV6-1
cdr3_length: 15
clone_size: NA
j_call: TRBJ1-2
cdr3_aa: CASSSPGQGAHGYTF
cdr3_nt: TGTGCCAGCAGCTCCCCTGGGCAGGGGGCGCATGGCTACACCTTC

d_call: NA
v_call: TRBV20-1
cdr3_length: 11
clone_size: once
j_call: TRBJ1-2
cdr3_aa: CSARGQYGYTF
cdr3_nt: TGCAGTGCCCGCGGACAGTATGGCTACACCTTC

d_call: TRBD1
v_call: TRBV6-5
cdr3_length: 15
clone_size: NA
j_call: TRBJ2-2
cdr3_aa: CASSSGTGLTGELFF
cdr3_nt: TGTGCCAGCAGTTCCGGGACAGGACTCACCGGGGAGCTGTTTTTT

d_call: NA
v_call: TRBV23-1
cdr3_length: 16
clone_size: once
j_call: TRBJ2-7
cdr3_aa: CASSHSDSPGGYEQYF
cdr3_nt: TGCGCCAGCAGTCACTCTGACAGCCCCGGGGGCTACGAGCAGTACTTC

d_call: TRBD1
v_call: TRBV28
cdr3_length: 20
clone_size: NA
j_call: TRBJ1-1
cdr3_aa: CASSSVSGAGTGVVNTEAFF
cdr3_nt: TGTGCCAGCAGTTCCGTCAGTGGGGCCGGGACAGGGGTCGTGAACACTGAAGCTTTCTTT

d_call: TRBD2
v_call: TRBV10-1
cdr3_length: 14
clone_size: NA
j_call: TRBJ2-2
cdr3_aa: CASRIAGTTGELFF
cdr3_nt: TGCGCCAGCAGGATAGCGGGAACCACCGGGGAGCTGTTTTTT

d_call: NA
v_call: TRBV6-5
cdr3_length: 13
clone_size: NA
j_call: TRBJ1-5
cdr3_aa: CASSYSPGQPQHF
cdr3_nt: TGTGCCAGCAGTTACTCGCCCGGGCAGCCCCAGCATTTT

d_call: NA
v_call: TRBV11-2
cdr3_length: 14
clone_size: few
j_call: TRBJ2-7
cdr3_aa: CASSSYRDIGEQYF
cdr3_nt: TGTGCCAGCAGTTCGTATCGGGACATAGGGGAGCAGTACTTC

d_call: TRBD2
v_call: TRBV7-8
cdr3_length: 14
clone_size: NA
j_call: TRBJ2-1
cdr3_aa: CASSLVLAVNEQFF
cdr3_nt: TGTGCCAGCAGCTTAGTACTAGCGGTCAATGAGCAGTTCTTC

d_call: TRBD1
v_call: TRBV19
cdr3_length: 13
clone_size: once
j_call: TRBJ1-2
cdr3_aa: CASSKGQNYGYTF
cdr3_nt: TGTGCCAGTAGTAAGGGACAGAACTATGGCTACACCTTC

d_call: NA
v_call: TRBV6-5
cdr3_length: 14
clone_size: NA
j_call: TRBJ1-1
cdr3_aa: CASSYQGWNTEAFF
cdr3_nt: TGTGCCAGCAGTTACCAGGGCTGGAACACTGAAGCTTTCTTT